These T cell receptor beta chains were read from a single sample in a study of T cell changes during pregnancy in multiple sclerosis. Sequenced by immunoSEQ multiplex PCR; TCRdb stores in-frame clones only, minus some. In the table there are some 52,000 clones, approximately 92% of which are singletons. The material was CD4+ T cells from peripheral blood mononuclear cells, obtained in the third trimester of pregnancy. The receptors originated from a female donor with multiple sclerosis, enrolled in a pregnancy study. The CDR3 runs from the conserved cysteine through the conserved F or W. The D gene is left open where the match is weak. Not all rows give a size; the values are once, few, many and, for expanded clones, a class.

>NA|TRBJ1-5|TRBV18|NA
CASSPQGGNQPQHF
TGTGCCAGCTCACCACAGGGGGGCAATCAGCCCCAGCATTTT
>NA|TRBJ2-3|TRBV6-1|NA
CASSTDRTRTDTQYF
TGTGCCAGCAGTACCGACAGGACACGCACAGATACGCAGTATTTT
>NA|TRBJ1-3|TRBV27|NA
CASSLWLSSGNTIYF
TGTGCCAGCAGTTTATGGCTCTCCTCTGGAAACACCATATATTTT
>NA|TRBJ1-5|TRBV12-5|NA
CASGLEGERQPQHF
TGTGCTAGTGGTTTGGAGGGGGAGCGTCAGCCCCAGCATTTT
>NA|TRBJ1-1|TRBV10-3|NA
CAISEEGGYTEAFF
TGTGCCATCAGTGAGGAGGGAGGGTACACTGAAGCTTTCTTT
>TRBD1|TRBJ2-1|TRBV10-3|NA
CATAAGQGAGNEQFF
TGTGCCACGGCCGCGGGACAGGGGGCCGGCAATGAGCAGTTCTTC
>TRBD2|TRBJ2-7|TRBV9|NA
CASSKIPGTSSYEQYF
TGTGCCAGCAGCAAAATACCCGGGACTAGCTCCTACGAGCAGTACTTC
>NA|TRBJ1-4|TRBV5-6|NA
CASSSRYVGATNEKLFF
TGTGCCAGCAGCTCACGATACGTAGGAGCAACTAATGAAAAACTGTTTTTT
>TRBD2|TRBJ2-7|TRBV2|NA
CASSALAGYEQYF
TGTGCCAGCAGTGCGCTAGCGGGGTACGAGCAGTACTTC
>TRBD2|TRBJ2-3|TRBV7-6|NA
CASSRLTSGGQDTQYF
TGTGCCAGCAGCCGCCTGACTAGCGGGGGGCAAGATACGCAGTATTTT
>NA|TRBJ2-3|TRBV11-1|NA
CASSLTGPSTDTQYF
TGTGCCAGCAGCTTGACAGGTCCTAGCACAGATACGCAGTATTTT
>NA|TRBJ1-2|TRBV19|NA
CASNRGGFGGYTF
TGTGCCAGTAATCGCGGGGGGTTCGGTGGCTACACCTTC
>TRBD1|TRBJ1-1|TRBV6-1|NA
CASSRTGWTEAFF
TGTGCCAGCAGTCGGACAGGGTGGACTGAAGCTTTCTTT
>TRBD2|TRBJ2-1|TRBV4-2|NA
CASSQGATSGVYNEQFF
TGTGCCAGCAGCCAAGGGGCCACTAGCGGGGTCTACAATGAGCAGTTCTTC
>TRBD2|TRBJ2-5|TRBV19|NA
CASAGGRQETQYF
TGTGCCAGCGCGGGGGGCCGGCAAGAGACCCAGTACTTC
>TRBD2|TRBJ2-2|TRBV6-6|NA
CASSRGLAGVTGELFF
TGTGCCAGCAGCCGGGGACTAGCGGGGGTCACCGGGGAGCTGTTTTTT
>NA|TRBJ2-3|TRBV9|NA
CASSFLAVPDTQYF
TGTGCCAGCAGCTTCCTGGCGGTGCCAGATACGCAGTATTTT
>NA|TRBJ2-1|TRBV5-6|once
CASSLVDGYNEQFF
TGTGCCAGCAGCTTGGTCGACGGGTACAATGAGCAGTTCTTC
>NA|TRBJ1-1|TRBV18|NA
CASSPFGGENTEAFF
TGTGCCAGCTCACCTTTCGGCGGGGAGAACACTGAAGCTTTCTTT
>NA|TRBJ2-2|TRBV30|NA
CACLRGSLSYTGELFF
TGTGCCTGCCTACGAGGTTCCCTTAGTTACACCGGGGAGCTGTTTTTT
>NA|TRBJ1-1|TRBV19|NA
CASSAIGNTEAFF
TGTGCCAGTAGTGCTATTGGGAACACTGAAGCTTTCTTT
>TRBD1|TRBJ1-4|TRBV4-1|once
CASSRQAGQGIEKLFF
TGCGCCAGCAGCCGGCAAGCGGGACAGGGGATTGAAAAACTGTTTTTT
>NA|TRBJ1-1|TRBV5-1|NA
CASSSQAGSNTEAFF
TGCGCCAGCAGCTCCCAGGCAGGGTCGAACACTGAAGCTTTCTTT
>NA|TRBJ2-7|TRBV27|once
CASSFARGSYEQYF
TGTGCCAGCAGTTTTGCCAGGGGATCCTACGAGCAGTACTTC
>TRBD1|TRBJ1-5|TRBV7-8|NA
CASSPWGQGDQPQHF
TGTGCCAGCAGCCCTTGGGGGCAGGGGGATCAGCCCCAGCATTTT
>TRBD1|TRBJ2-2|TRBV7-2|once
CASSRQTGGSVAGELFF
TGTGCCAGCAGCCGGCAGACAGGGGGCTCTGTTGCCGGGGAGCTGTTTTTT
>NA|TRBJ2-7|TRBV15|NA
CATSRDLGAEQYF
TGTGCCACCAGCAGAGATCTGGGGGCCGAGCAGTACTTC
>TRBD1|TRBJ2-7|TRBV5-4|NA
CASSFFNRGRYEQYF
TGTGCCAGCAGCTTTTTCAACAGGGGGCGGTACGAGCAGTACTTC
>NA|TRBJ1-2|TRBV19|NA
CASSIGGRGDYGYTF
TGTGCCAGTAGTATCGGGGGAAGAGGTGACTATGGCTACACCTTC
>NA|TRBJ1-5|TRBV2|NA
CATNLGGVRGQPQHF
TGTGCCACCAACCTGGGGGGGGTCCGGGGTCAGCCCCAGCATTTT
>TRBD2|TRBJ2-3|TRBV28|NA
CASSPPRLAGTDTQYF
TGTGCCAGCAGTCCTCCCCGACTAGCGGGGACAGATACGCAGTATTTT
>NA|TRBJ1-2|TRBV11-3|NA
CASSANSRVSYGYTF
TGTGCCAGCAGCGCCAACTCGAGGGTTTCCTATGGCTACACCTTC
>NA|TRBJ1-2|TRBV30|NA
CAWSVGGYGYTF
TGTGCCTGGAGTGTAGGGGGCTATGGCTACACCTTC
>TRBD2|TRBJ2-3|TRBV5-1|once
CASRPNGGAADTQYF
TGCGCCAGCAGGCCGAACGGGGGGGCGGCAGATACGCAGTATTTT
>TRBD1|TRBJ1-4|TRBV7-6|once
CASSKRQGLNEKLFF
TGTGCCAGCAGCAAACGACAGGGGCTTAATGAAAAACTGTTTTTT
>TRBD2|TRBJ2-5|TRBV9|NA
CASSEWTSGVTQYF
TGTGCCAGCAGCGAATGGACTAGCGGCGTGACCCAGTACTTC